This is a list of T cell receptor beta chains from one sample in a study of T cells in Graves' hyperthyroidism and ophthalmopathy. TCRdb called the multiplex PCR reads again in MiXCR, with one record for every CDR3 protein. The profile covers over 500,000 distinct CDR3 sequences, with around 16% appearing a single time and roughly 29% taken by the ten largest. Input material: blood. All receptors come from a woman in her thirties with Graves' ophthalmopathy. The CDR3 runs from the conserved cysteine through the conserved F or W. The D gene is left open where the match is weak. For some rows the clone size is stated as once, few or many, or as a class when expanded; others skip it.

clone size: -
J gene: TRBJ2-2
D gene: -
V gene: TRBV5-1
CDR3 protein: CASSLAGSEGTGELFF
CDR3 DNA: TGCGCCAGCAGCTTGGCCGGTTCGGAGGGTACCGGGGAGCTGTTTTTT

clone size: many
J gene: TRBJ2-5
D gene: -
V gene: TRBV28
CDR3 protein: CASSLSYLQGTRSKYETQYF
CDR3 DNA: TGTGCCAGCAGTTTATCTTACCTCCAGGGTACGAGAAGCAAATACGAGACCCAGTACTTC

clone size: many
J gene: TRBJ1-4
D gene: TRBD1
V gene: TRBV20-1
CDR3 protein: CSATSGGREKLFF
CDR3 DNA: TGCAGTGCTACCTCAGGGGGCAGGGAAAAACTGTTTTTT

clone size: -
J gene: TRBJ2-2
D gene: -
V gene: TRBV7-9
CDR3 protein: CASSQVLGGLFF
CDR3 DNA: TGCGCCAGCAGCCAAGTTCTCGGGGGGCTGTTTTTT

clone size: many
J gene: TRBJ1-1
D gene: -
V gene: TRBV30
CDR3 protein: CAWSQGIAFF
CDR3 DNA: TGTGCCTGGAGCCAGGGGATAGCTTTCTTT

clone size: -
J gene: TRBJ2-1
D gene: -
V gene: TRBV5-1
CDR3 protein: CASSQDRPGAGNEQFF
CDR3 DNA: TGCGCCAGCAGCCAAGATCGGCCAGGGGCTGGCAATGAGCAGTTCTTC

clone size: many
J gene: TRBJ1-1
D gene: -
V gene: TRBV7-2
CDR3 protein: CASSEREFTEAFF
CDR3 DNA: TGTGCCAGCAGCGAAAGGGAGTTCACTGAAGCTTTCTTT

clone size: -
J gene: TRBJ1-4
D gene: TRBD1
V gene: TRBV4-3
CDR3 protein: CASSLGTGEKLFF
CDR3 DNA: TGCGCCAGCAGCCTTGGGACAGGAGAAAAACTGTTTTTT

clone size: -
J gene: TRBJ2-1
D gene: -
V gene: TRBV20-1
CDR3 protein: CSATFQGISSYNEQFF
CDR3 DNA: TGCAGTGCCACCTTCCAGGGGATTAGCTCCTACAATGAGCAGTTCTTC

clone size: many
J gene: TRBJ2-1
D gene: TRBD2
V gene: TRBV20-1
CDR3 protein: CSARDPGTSPGEQFF
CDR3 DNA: TGCAGTGCTAGAGATCCTGGGACTAGCCCAGGGGAGCAGTTCTTC

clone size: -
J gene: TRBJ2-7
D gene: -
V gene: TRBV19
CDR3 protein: CASSPRTAADEQYF
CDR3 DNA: TGTGCCAGTAGTCCCCGGACAGCTGCCGACGAGCAGTACTTC

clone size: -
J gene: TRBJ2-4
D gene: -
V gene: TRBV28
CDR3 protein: CASSFVATAPKNIQYF
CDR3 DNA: TGTGCCAGCAGTTTCGTCGCGACCGCACCCAAAAACATTCAGTACTTC

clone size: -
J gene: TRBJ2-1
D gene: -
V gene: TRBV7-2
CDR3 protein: CASSFGGLYNEQFF
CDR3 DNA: TGTGCCAGCAGCTTCGGCGGCCTCTACAATGAGCAGTTCTTC

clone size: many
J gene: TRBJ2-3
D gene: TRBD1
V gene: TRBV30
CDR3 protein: CAWSPTGGSTDTQYF
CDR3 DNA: TGTGCCTGGAGTCCTACAGGGGGTAGCACAGATACGCAGTATTTT

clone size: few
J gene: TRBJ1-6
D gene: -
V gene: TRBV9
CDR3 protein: CASSVVDSPLHF
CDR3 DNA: TGTGCCAGCAGCGTAGTGGATTCACCCCTCCACTTT

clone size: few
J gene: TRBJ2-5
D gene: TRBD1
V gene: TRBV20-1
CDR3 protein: CSARDPATGGETQYF
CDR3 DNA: TGCAGTGCTAGAGACCCTGCCACAGGGGGAGAGACCCAGTACTTC

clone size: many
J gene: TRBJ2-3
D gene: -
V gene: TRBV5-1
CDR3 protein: CASSTGSSTDTQYF
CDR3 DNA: TGCGCCAGTTCTACGGGTTCCTCCACAGATACGCAGTATTTT

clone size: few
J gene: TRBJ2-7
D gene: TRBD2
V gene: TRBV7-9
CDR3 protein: CASSLARGGSGEQYF
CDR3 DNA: TGTGCCAGCAGCTTAGCGCGGGGGGGGTCTGGCGAGCAGTACTTC

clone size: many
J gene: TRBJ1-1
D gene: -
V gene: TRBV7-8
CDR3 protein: CASFLGGSTEAFF
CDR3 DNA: TGTGCCAGCTTCCTGGGGGGAAGTACTGAAGCTTTCTTT

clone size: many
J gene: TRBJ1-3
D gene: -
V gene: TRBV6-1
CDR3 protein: CASSLRDRRSGNTIYF
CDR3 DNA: TGTGCCAGCAGTCTAAGGGACCGGCGCTCTGGAAACACCATATATTTT

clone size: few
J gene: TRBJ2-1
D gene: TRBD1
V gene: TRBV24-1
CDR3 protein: CATSDPGTENYNEQFF
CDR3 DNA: TGTGCCACCAGTGACCCCGGGACAGAGAACTACAATGAGCAGTTCTTC

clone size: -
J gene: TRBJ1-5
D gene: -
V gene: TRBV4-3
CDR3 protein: CASSQGIQNNQPQHF
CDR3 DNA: TGCGCCAGCAGCCAAGGCATCCAGAACAATCAGCCCCAGCATTTT

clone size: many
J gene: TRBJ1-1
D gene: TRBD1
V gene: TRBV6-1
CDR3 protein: CASSVGQGNTEAFF
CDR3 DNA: TGTGCCAGCAGTGTGGGACAGGGAAACACTGAAGCTTTCTTT

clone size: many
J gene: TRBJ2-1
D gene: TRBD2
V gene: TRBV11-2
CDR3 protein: CASSLLAGDNYNEQFF
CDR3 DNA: TGTGCCAGCAGCTTACTTGCGGGAGATAACTACAATGAGCAGTTCTTC

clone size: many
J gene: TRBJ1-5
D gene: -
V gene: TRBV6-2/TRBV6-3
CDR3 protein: CASSYLTSRGDLPQHF
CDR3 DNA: TGTGCCAGCAGTTACTTGACGTCCAGGGGAGATCTGCCCCAGCATTTT

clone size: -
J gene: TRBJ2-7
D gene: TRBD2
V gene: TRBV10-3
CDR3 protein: CAISGLLAGGPNSYEQYF
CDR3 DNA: TGTGCCATCAGTGGCTTACTAGCGGGAGGGCCAAACTCCTACGAGCAGTACTTC

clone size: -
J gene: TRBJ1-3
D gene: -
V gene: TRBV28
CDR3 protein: CASSPPGVLSGNTIYF
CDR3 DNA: TGTGCCAGCAGTCCCCCCGGGGTTCTCTCTGGAAACACCATATATTTT

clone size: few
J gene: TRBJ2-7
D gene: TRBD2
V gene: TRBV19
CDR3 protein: CASSTRLAGGGEQYF
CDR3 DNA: TGTGCCAGTAGTACCCGACTAGCGGGAGGGGGAGAGCAGTACTTC

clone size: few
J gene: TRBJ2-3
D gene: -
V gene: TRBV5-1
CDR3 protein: CASSLERTWGADTQYF
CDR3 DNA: TGCGCCAGCAGCTTGGAGAGGACATGGGGGGCAGATACGCAGTATTTT

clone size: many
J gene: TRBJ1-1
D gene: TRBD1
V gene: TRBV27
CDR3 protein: CASSSAFNRGGNTEAFF
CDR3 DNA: TGTGCCAGCAGTTCTGCTTTTAACAGGGGGGGGAACACTGAAGCTTTCTTT

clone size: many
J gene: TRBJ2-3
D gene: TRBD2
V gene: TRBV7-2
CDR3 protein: CASSTAKRDGDTQYF
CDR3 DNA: TGTGCCAGCAGCACAGCAAAGCGGGACGGGGATACGCAGTATTTT

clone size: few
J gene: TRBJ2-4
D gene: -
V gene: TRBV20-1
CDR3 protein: CSAPARGYAKNIQYF
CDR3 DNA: TGCAGTGCCCCGGCCCGGGGGTACGCCAAAAACATTCAGTACTTC

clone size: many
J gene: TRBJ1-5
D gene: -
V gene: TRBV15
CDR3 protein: CATSTIGGYSNQPQHF
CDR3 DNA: TGTGCCACCAGCACCATCGGCGGGTATAGCAATCAGCCCCAGCATTTT

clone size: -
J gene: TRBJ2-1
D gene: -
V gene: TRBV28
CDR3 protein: CASREGGSSYNEQFF
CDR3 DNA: TGTGCCAGCAGGGAAGGGGGGAGCTCCTACAATGAGCAGTTCTTC

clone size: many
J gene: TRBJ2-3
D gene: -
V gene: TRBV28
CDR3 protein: CASSSPTHTQYF
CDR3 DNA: TGTGCCAGCAGTTCCCCCACACATACGCAGTATTTT

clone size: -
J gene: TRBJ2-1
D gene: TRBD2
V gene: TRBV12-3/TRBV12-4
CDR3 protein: CASNSGRNEQLF
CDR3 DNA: TGTGCCAGCAATAGCGGGAGGAATGAGCAGCTCTTC

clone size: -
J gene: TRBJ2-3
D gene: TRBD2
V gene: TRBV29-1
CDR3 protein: CSVKTSGSPDTQYF
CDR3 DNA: TGCAGCGTCAAGACTAGCGGGAGTCCGGATACGCAGTATTTT

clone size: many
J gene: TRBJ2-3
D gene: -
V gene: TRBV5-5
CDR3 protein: CASSLGVDTQYF
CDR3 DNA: TGTGCCAGCAGCTTGGGGGTAGATACGCAGTATTTT

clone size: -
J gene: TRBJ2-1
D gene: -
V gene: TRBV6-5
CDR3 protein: CASSYSLGSNEQFF
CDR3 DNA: TGTGCCAGCAGTTACAGTCTAGGTAGTAATGAGCAGTTCTTC

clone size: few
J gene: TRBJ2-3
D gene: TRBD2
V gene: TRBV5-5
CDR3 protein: CASSSQAGGPTDTQYF
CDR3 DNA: TGTGCCAGCAGCTCGCAAGCGGGAGGGCCAACAGATACGCAGTATTTT

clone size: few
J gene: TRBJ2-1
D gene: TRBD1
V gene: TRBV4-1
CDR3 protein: CASSQVATGGSGQFF
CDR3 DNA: TGCGCCAGCAGCCAAGTGGCGACAGGGGGCAGTGGGCAGTTCTTC

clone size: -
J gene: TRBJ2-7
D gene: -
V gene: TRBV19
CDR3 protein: CATQEASAYEQYF
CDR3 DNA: TGTGCCACCCAAGAGGCCAGTGCCTACGAGCAGTACTTC

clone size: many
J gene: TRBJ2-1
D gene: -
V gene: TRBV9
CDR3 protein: CASSGDTGVSYNEQFF
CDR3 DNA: TGTGCCAGCAGCGGGGACACGGGCGTCTCCTACAATGAGCAGTTCTTC

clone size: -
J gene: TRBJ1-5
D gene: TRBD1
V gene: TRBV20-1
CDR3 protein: CSGQGARQPQHF
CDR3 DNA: TGCAGTGGGCAGGGGGCGAGACAGCCCCAGCATTTT

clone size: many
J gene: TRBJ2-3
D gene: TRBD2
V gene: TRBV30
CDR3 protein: CAWSPLATSTDTQYF
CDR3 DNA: TGTGCCTGGAGTCCACTAGCGACTAGCACAGATACGCAGTATTTT

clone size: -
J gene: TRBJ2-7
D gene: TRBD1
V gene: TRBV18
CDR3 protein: CASSVGTGGDQYF
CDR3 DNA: TGTGCCAGCTCAGTCGGGACAGGGGGTGATCAGTACTTC

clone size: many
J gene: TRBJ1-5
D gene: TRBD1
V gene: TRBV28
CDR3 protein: CASSSRTGRQPQHF
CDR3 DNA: TGTGCCAGCAGTTCGAGGACAGGGCGTCAGCCCCAGCATTTT

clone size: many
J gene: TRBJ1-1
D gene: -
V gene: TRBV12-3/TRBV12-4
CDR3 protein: CASSLNDEAFF
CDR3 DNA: TGTGCCAGCAGTTTAAATGATGAAGCTTTCTTT

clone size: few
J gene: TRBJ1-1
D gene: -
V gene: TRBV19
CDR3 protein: CASSMSQGPEAFF
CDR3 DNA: TGTGCCAGTAGTATGAGCCAGGGCCCTGAAGCTTTCTTT

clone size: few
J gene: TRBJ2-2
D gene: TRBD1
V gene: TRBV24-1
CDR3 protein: CATSDRTGGIAGELFF
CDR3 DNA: TGTGCCACCAGTGATAGGACAGGGGGCATCGCCGGGGAGCTGTTTTTT

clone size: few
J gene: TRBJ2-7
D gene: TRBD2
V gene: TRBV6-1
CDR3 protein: CASTPAGGFYEQYF
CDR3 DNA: TGTGCCAGCACCCCAGCGGGGGGTTTCTACGAGCAGTACTTC

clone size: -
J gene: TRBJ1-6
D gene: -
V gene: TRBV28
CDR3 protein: CASGRLQNSPLHF
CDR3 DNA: TGTGCCAGCGGGAGGCTTCAAAATTCACCCCTCCACTTT